This T cell receptor beta chain originates from a study of CXCR3-negative and CXCR3-positive naive CD8 T cells. The study, taken as a whole, reports: TRBV-TRBJ usage was similar across naive CXCR3 subsets but distinct in memory cells.

The germline V gene has CDR1 SQVTM and CDR2 ANQGSEA. CDR3 length equals 12 residues. Concerning this clonotype itself: The antigen is unknown.

CD45RO-CCR7+CD27+CD95- cells counted as naive CD8+ T cells. Preparation of TRB cDNA libraries relied on 5' RACE carrying UMI labels. TCRdb re-called the 5' RACE reads and catalogs CDR3 proteins one per entry, DNA excluded. The repertoire table contains fewer than 55,000 distinct CDR3 sequences. The sample comprised naive CXCR3- CD8+ T cells from blood. As for subset: CD45RO-CCR7+CD27+CD95- naive CD8+ T cells lacking CXCR3 (TNR3-). V gene TRBV29-1 combines with J gene TRBJ1-4. This clonotype was sampled from a human donor in good health. Some clones in this sample may be carry-over from other donors' samples. CDR3: CSVVLGNEKLFF.